A selection of T cell receptor beta chains follows, all from one sample in a study of blood T cell repertoires in COVID-19. Profiling relied on immunoSEQ multiplex PCR, and the TCRdb table lists in-frame clones only, not all of them. The data hold a few hundred thousand clones, with 89% observed a single time. The sample comprised PBMCs or T cells enriched from blood (not recorded which). The receptors originated from a middle-aged woman who had recovered from COVID-19. CDR3s include the opening cysteine and the closing phenylalanine or tryptophan. D genes are given only for firm matches. Rows may omit the clone size; those that give it use once, few, many or a size class.

CDR3 protein: CASRSWDRGTNTEAFF
CDR3 DNA: TGTGCCAGTAGGTCGTGGGACAGGGGTACGAACACTGAAGCTTTCTTT
V gene: TRBV19
J gene: TRBJ1-1
CDR3 length: 16
D gene: TRBD1
clone size: NA

CDR3 protein: CASSLAGMDSQETQYF
CDR3 DNA: TGTGCCAGCAGCTTAGCCGGAATGGACAGCCAAGAGACCCAGTACTTC
V gene: TRBV7-2
J gene: TRBJ2-5
CDR3 length: 16
D gene: NA
clone size: few

CDR3 protein: CASSQTSGGAYEQYF
CDR3 DNA: TGTGCCAGCTCACAGACTAGCGGGGGGGCCTACGAGCAGTACTTC
V gene: TRBV18
J gene: TRBJ2-7
CDR3 length: 15
D gene: TRBD2
clone size: NA

CDR3 protein: CASRSDINEQFF
CDR3 DNA: TGTGCCAGCAGATCGGACATCAATGAGCAGTTCTTC
V gene: TRBV6-5
J gene: TRBJ2-1
CDR3 length: 12
D gene: NA
clone size: few

CDR3 protein: CASSYGGHYTGELFF
CDR3 DNA: TGTGCCAGCAGTTACGGGGGACACTACACCGGGGAGCTGTTTTTT
V gene: TRBV6-5
J gene: TRBJ2-2
CDR3 length: 15
D gene: NA
clone size: NA

CDR3 protein: CASSLLGTTTYNEQFF
CDR3 DNA: TGTGCCAGCAGCTTGTTGGGGACTACAACCTACAATGAGCAGTTCTTC
V gene: TRBV7-8
J gene: TRBJ2-1
CDR3 length: 16
D gene: TRBD2
clone size: NA

CDR3 protein: CASSQRDRGVSEQFF
CDR3 DNA: TGTGCCAGCAGCCAACGGGACAGGGGCGTTTCTGAGCAGTTCTTC
V gene: TRBV14
J gene: TRBJ2-1
CDR3 length: 15
D gene: TRBD1
clone size: NA

CDR3 protein: CAWSPTEGLLTTDTQYF
CDR3 DNA: TGTGCCTGGAGTCCAACGGAGGGACTCCTTACCACAGATACGCAGTATTTT
V gene: TRBV30
J gene: TRBJ2-3
CDR3 length: 17
D gene: NA
clone size: NA

CDR3 protein: CASSLTSGFNEQFF
CDR3 DNA: TGTGCCAGCAGCTTGACTAGCGGATTCAATGAGCAGTTCTTC
V gene: TRBV5-4
J gene: TRBJ2-1
CDR3 length: 14
D gene: TRBD2
clone size: NA

CDR3 protein: CASGFDRGRETQYF
CDR3 DNA: TGTGCCAGCGGATTCGACAGGGGGCGAGAGACCCAGTACTTC
V gene: TRBV7-2
J gene: TRBJ2-5
CDR3 length: 14
D gene: TRBD1
clone size: NA

CDR3 protein: CASSPSRGYSYNEQFF
CDR3 DNA: TGTGCCAGCTCACCATCTCGGGGGTATTCCTACAATGAGCAGTTCTTC
V gene: TRBV18
J gene: TRBJ2-1
CDR3 length: 16
D gene: NA
clone size: once

CDR3 protein: CASSQYQDSGNTIYF
CDR3 DNA: TGTGCCAGCAGCCAATATCAGGACTCTGGAAACACCATATATTTT
V gene: TRBV3-1/TRBV3-2
J gene: TRBJ1-3
CDR3 length: 15
D gene: NA
clone size: NA

CDR3 protein: CASSTQPGGSYNEQFF
CDR3 DNA: TGTGCCAGCAGTACCCAGCCAGGGGGCTCCTACAATGAGCAGTTCTTC
V gene: TRBV6-6
J gene: TRBJ2-1
CDR3 length: 16
D gene: TRBD1
clone size: NA

CDR3 protein: CATSDGTIGRPQHF
CDR3 DNA: TGTGCCACCAGTGATGGGACAATTGGCCGGCCCCAGCATTTT
V gene: TRBV24-1
J gene: TRBJ1-5
CDR3 length: 14
D gene: NA
clone size: NA

CDR3 protein: CASSQDEGQGYNEQFF
CDR3 DNA: TGCGCCAGCAGCCAAGACGAGGGACAGGGCTACAATGAGCAGTTCTTC
V gene: TRBV4-1
J gene: TRBJ2-1
CDR3 length: 16
D gene: TRBD1
clone size: once

CDR3 protein: CASSPLAATNEQFF
CDR3 DNA: TGTGCCAGCAGCCCTCTAGCAGCGACGAATGAGCAGTTCTTC
V gene: TRBV11-2
J gene: TRBJ2-1
CDR3 length: 14
D gene: NA
clone size: NA

CDR3 protein: CASSPGGASEEKLFF
CDR3 DNA: TGTGCCAGCAGCCCGGGGGGAGCTTCAGAGGAAAAACTGTTTTTT
V gene: TRBV7-9
J gene: TRBJ1-4
CDR3 length: 15
D gene: NA
clone size: NA

CDR3 protein: CASSQRPLLLAGVSYEQYF
CDR3 DNA: TGTGCCAGCAGCCAGCGCCCTCTCCTACTAGCGGGAGTCTCCTACGAGCAGTACTTC
V gene: TRBV3-1/TRBV3-2
J gene: TRBJ2-7
CDR3 length: 19
D gene: TRBD2
clone size: NA

CDR3 protein: CASGNEGIQYF
CDR3 DNA: TGTGCCAGCGGCAACGAGGGTATTCAGTACTTC
V gene: TRBV6-5
J gene: TRBJ2-4
CDR3 length: 11
D gene: NA
clone size: NA

CDR3 protein: CASSLDKVSSGETQYF
CDR3 DNA: TGTGCCAGCAGCTTAGATAAGGTGTCTAGCGGGGAGACCCAGTACTTC
V gene: TRBV11-3
J gene: TRBJ2-5
CDR3 length: 16
D gene: TRBD2
clone size: NA

CDR3 protein: CASSPLIQGRSIETF
CDR3 DNA: TGTGCCAGCAGTCCCCTAATACAGGGTAGATCGATCGAGACCTTC
V gene: TRBV27
J gene: TRBJ1-2
CDR3 length: 15
D gene: NA
clone size: NA

CDR3 protein: CASSQRGGTEAFF
CDR3 DNA: TGCGCCAGCAGCCAGAGGGGAGGCACTGAAGCTTTCTTT
V gene: TRBV4-1
J gene: TRBJ1-1
CDR3 length: 13
D gene: NA
clone size: NA

CDR3 protein: CASSRRTGTGGNTEAFF
CDR3 DNA: TGTGCCAGCAGTCGCCGAACGGGGACGGGAGGGAACACTGAAGCTTTCTTT
V gene: TRBV27
J gene: TRBJ1-1
CDR3 length: 17
D gene: NA
clone size: NA

CDR3 protein: CASSLAGVPQETQYF
CDR3 DNA: TGCGCCAGCAGCTTAGCGGGGGTCCCGCAAGAGACCCAGTACTTC
V gene: TRBV5-1
J gene: TRBJ2-5
CDR3 length: 15
D gene: TRBD2
clone size: once

CDR3 protein: CASSLGSTYEQYF
CDR3 DNA: TGTGCCAGCAGCTTGGGCAGTACCTACGAGCAGTACTTC
V gene: TRBV5-6
J gene: TRBJ2-7
CDR3 length: 13
D gene: NA
clone size: NA

CDR3 protein: CASSVVAVGELFF
CDR3 DNA: TGTGCCAGCAGCGTAGTGGCGGTCGGGGAGCTGTTTTTT
V gene: TRBV9
J gene: TRBJ2-2
CDR3 length: 13
D gene: NA
clone size: many

CDR3 protein: CASSFGQGAGETQYF
CDR3 DNA: TGTGCCAGCAGCTTTGGACAGGGGGCTGGGGAGACCCAGTACTTC
V gene: TRBV9
J gene: TRBJ2-5
CDR3 length: 15
D gene: TRBD1
clone size: NA

CDR3 protein: CASSIGKGHYTEAFF
CDR3 DNA: TGTGCCAGTAGTATAGGTAAGGGACATTACACTGAAGCTTTCTTT
V gene: TRBV19
J gene: TRBJ1-1
CDR3 length: 15
D gene: NA
clone size: NA

CDR3 protein: CASSIIRRTGYTGELFF
CDR3 DNA: TGTGCCAGTAGTATAATTCGAAGGACAGGGTACACCGGGGAGCTGTTTTTT
V gene: TRBV19
J gene: TRBJ2-2
CDR3 length: 17
D gene: TRBD1
clone size: once

CDR3 protein: CASSLPSTGDIYGYTF
CDR3 DNA: TGCGCCAGCAGCCTTCCCTCGACAGGGGATATCTATGGCTACACCTTC
V gene: TRBV4-1
J gene: TRBJ1-2
CDR3 length: 16
D gene: TRBD1
clone size: NA

CDR3 protein: CARSAQGPWAEAFF
CDR3 DNA: TGTGCCAGAAGCGCACAGGGCCCCTGGGCTGAAGCTTTCTTT
V gene: TRBV5-3
J gene: TRBJ1-1
CDR3 length: 14
D gene: NA
clone size: NA

CDR3 protein: CASSPQGITEAFF
CDR3 DNA: TGTGCCAGCAGCCCTCAGGGCATCACTGAAGCTTTCTTT
V gene: TRBV7-8
J gene: TRBJ1-1
CDR3 length: 13
D gene: NA
clone size: NA

CDR3 protein: CATSDYRGETQYF
CDR3 DNA: TGTGCCACCAGTGATTACCGCGGCGAGACCCAGTACTTC
V gene: TRBV24-1
J gene: TRBJ2-5
CDR3 length: 13
D gene: NA
clone size: NA

CDR3 protein: CASSLGGFSSYEQYF
CDR3 DNA: TGTGCCAGCAGCTTAGGGGGTTTCAGCTCCTACGAGCAGTACTTC
V gene: TRBV5-4
J gene: TRBJ2-7
CDR3 length: 15
D gene: NA
clone size: NA

CDR3 protein: CASSPPRVESNTEAFF
CDR3 DNA: TGTGCCAGCAGCCCCCCCAGGGTGGAGTCGAACACTGAAGCTTTCTTT
V gene: TRBV11-2
J gene: TRBJ1-1
CDR3 length: 16
D gene: NA
clone size: NA

CDR3 protein: CASSTGLAVYNEQFF
CDR3 DNA: TGTGCCAGCAGCACTGGACTAGCGGTCTACAATGAGCAGTTCTTC
V gene: TRBV7-8
J gene: TRBJ2-1
CDR3 length: 15
D gene: TRBD2
clone size: NA

CDR3 protein: CASSPTGVIRNTIYF
CDR3 DNA: TGTGCCAGCAGCCCTACAGGGGTAATTAGAAACACCATATATTTT
V gene: TRBV7-9
J gene: TRBJ1-3
CDR3 length: 15
D gene: TRBD1
clone size: NA

CDR3 protein: CASSMPQGANTEAFF
CDR3 DNA: TGTGCCAGCAGCATGCCGCAGGGGGCGAACACTGAAGCTTTCTTT
V gene: TRBV28
J gene: TRBJ1-1
CDR3 length: 15
D gene: TRBD1
clone size: NA

CDR3 protein: CASRLGGTNTGELFF
CDR3 DNA: TGTGCCAGTAGGCTTGGAGGAACGAACACCGGGGAGCTGTTTTTT
V gene: TRBV19
J gene: TRBJ2-2
CDR3 length: 15
D gene: NA
clone size: NA